This T cell receptor (beta chain) was sequenced in a study of blood T cell repertoires in COVID-19 (dated by TCRdb to the early 2020s). Regarding the research as a whole: Samples from collaborators originated in the United States, Italy and Spain and spanned both the acute and convalescent phases of COVID-19. Deeply sampled blood TCRbeta repertoires from subjects exposed to, actively infected with, or recovered from COVID-19 were included in the dataset. The samples were drawn from two sources: the first 160 participants of the ongoing ImmuneRACE study, and over 950 subjects contributed by 6 global collaborators. Where HLA class I and class II types were available, the types were taken from metadata supplied by the sample provider, not from assay-based typing. The prospective study material was composed of cDNA or gDNA derived from T cells, B-cell-depleted T cells, or PBMCs. A freely available public database, intended as a resource for researchers studying the immune response to SARS-CoV-2, is where the repertoires were released. Sample metadata almost always included a de-identified subject ID, COVID-19 status, age in years and sex.

Paper-wide results and their limitations: The amount of clinical and demographic metadata varied by source and participant and was provided uncurated.

TCRbeta CDR3 regions were amplified from genomic DNA by means of the immunoSEQ Assay, a bias-controlled multiplex PCR. On the study's bioinformatics: Nucleated cell counts per sample were estimated from amplification of reference gene primers within the assay. To quantify the absolute abundance of each unique TCRbeta CDR3 rearrangement, sequence reads were collapsed and filtered. Productive Simpson clonality was computed per sample as the square root of Simpson's diversity index over productive rearrangements. Held by TCRdb, this immuneACCESS table contains in-frame sequences only and omits some clones. Under half of the omission traces to an unresolved V gene where checked; the cause of the rest is unknown. The DNA gave D and trimming, while V, J and clone size come from that table. The sample profile shows 200,000 to 250,000 clones; nearly 90% of them were found once. Approximately 12% of the sample is in the top ten clones.

The germline V gene (reference sequence) provides CDR1 LNHDA and CDR2 SQIVND. Clipping removes 7 bases from V and 0 bases from J, with 2 as the unmatched junction base count. The CDR3 numbers 14 residues from cysteine through phenylalanine. Only CDR3 DNA remains: 42 bases, in frame from the first base. On this clone: There is no known antigen for this receptor. There are no base qualities to consult, and no much larger clone falls within one base.

Samples from volunteer blood donors who had recovered from COVID-19 were contributed by a second Seattle source. Whole blood was collected in K2EDTA tubes by collaborating institutions according to the institutions' own protocols. For TCRbeta analysis, collaborator samples were shipped as frozen whole blood, as isolated PBMCs, or as DNA extracted from either sample type. This sequence was found in a woman aged 18-35 years who had recovered from COVID-19. Here the chain combines TRBV19 and TRBJ2-7; 11 nucleotides in the junction match TRBD2. What was sequenced was peripheral blood. The CDR3 region: CASKTSGDSYEQYF. The bases read TGTGCCAGTAAGACTAGCGGGGACTCCTACGAGCAGTACTTC. Outside the CDR3, residues come from the reference TRBV19 and TRBJ2-7 proteins, so the full variable domain is: DGGITQSPKYLFRKEGQNVTLSCEQNLNHDAMYWYRQDPGQGLRLIYYSQIVNDFQKGDIAEGYSVSREKKESFPLTVTSAQKNPTAFYLCASKTSGDSYEQYFGPGTRLTVT.